The rows below give T cell receptor beta chains drawn from one sample of a study of CD8 T cells in Susac syndrome. One entry per CDR3 protein results from TCRdb running MiXCR on the immunoSEQ multiplex PCR reads. Of roughly 140,000 distinct CDR3 sequences listed, about 95% are singletons. The sequenced material came from CD4+ T cells from PBMCs. The receptors stem from a human donor with Susac syndrome. The CDR3 runs from the conserved cysteine through the conserved F or W. Fields, in order: clone size, D gene, V gene, J gene, CDR3 DNA, CDR3 protein. The D gene is left open where the match is weak. For some rows the clone size is stated as once, few or many, or as a class when expanded; others skip it.

NA	TRBD2	TRBV13	TRBJ2-1	TGTGCCAGCAGCACTACCGGGGGGGCCATCAATGAGCAGTTCTTC	CASSTTGGAINEQFF
NA	TRBD2	TRBV9	TRBJ2-5	TGTGCCAGCAGCGATGGCAGCGGGGCCGGGGTTCGGTACTTC	CASSDGSGAGVRYF
NA	TRBD1	TRBV7-9	TRBJ1-2	TGTGCCAGCAGCTTACAGGGGGTGGGAGATGGCTACACCTTC	CASSLQGVGDGYTF
NA	NA	TRBV9	TRBJ2-7	TGTGCCAGCAGCGTAGGACCGATCTCCTACGAGCAGTACTTC	CASSVGPISYEQYF
NA	NA	TRBV20-1	TRBJ1-2	TGCAGTGCTAGAGATACAAGGACAGTGAATGGCTACACCTTC	CSARDTRTVNGYTF
NA	NA	TRBV7-2	TRBJ2-1	TGTGCCAGCAGCTTAGTGATAGCAATTGGGAATGAGCAGTTCTTC	CASSLVIAIGNEQFF
once	TRBD1	TRBV4-3	TRBJ2-3	TGCGCCAGCAGCCAAGGGGGACAGCGTGAGCAGTATTTT	CASSQGGQREQYF
NA	NA	TRBV5-1	TRBJ1-1	TGCGCCAGCAGCCTTAAGACAGCCAACACTGAAGCTTTCTTT	CASSLKTANTEAFF
NA	NA	TRBV10-3	TRBJ2-5	TGTGCCATCAGTGCTCGGAACAGCGAGACCCAGTACTTC	CAISARNSETQYF
NA	TRBD1	TRBV29-1	TRBJ2-6	TGCAGCGTTTCTACAGGGGGCACGGGGGCCAACGTCCTGACTTTC	CSVSTGGTGANVLTF
once	NA	TRBV9	TRBJ2-7	TGTGCCAGCAGCGTAGGGGCGGGGTTGGACGAGCAGTACTTC	CASSVGAGLDEQYF
NA	TRBD1	TRBV12-3/TRBV12-4	TRBJ1-2	TGTGCCAGCAGTAGAGGACAGGATAATAACTATGGCTACACCTTC	CASSRGQDNNYGYTF
NA	NA	TRBV24-1	TRBJ2-2	TGTGCCACCAGTGGTGGGCAGGAGAACACCGGGGAGCTGTTTTTT	CATSGGQENTGELFF
once	NA	TRBV11-2	TRBJ2-1	TGTGCCAGCAGCTTATGGGAGTACAATGAGCAGTTCTTC	CASSLWEYNEQFF
NA	NA	TRBV6-2/TRBV6-3	TRBJ2-7	TGTGCCAGCAGCCTGGGACCCCGCGGGCAGTACTTC	CASSLGPRGQYF
NA	TRBD1	TRBV20-1	TRBJ1-6	TGCAGTGCTTCGACAGGGGGCGCTTATAATTCACCCCTCCACTTT	CSASTGGAYNSPLHF
NA	NA	TRBV23-1	TRBJ1-1	TGCGCCAGCAGTCAATCGGTAAGGGAGGGCAACACTGAAGCTTTCTTT	CASSQSVREGNTEAFF
NA	NA	TRBV23-1	TRBJ2-3	TGCGCCAGCAGTCAATCCAACGGTACGCAGTATTTT	CASSQSNGTQYF
NA	TRBD1	TRBV4-1	TRBJ2-7	TGCGCCAGCAGCCAAGGGGGACAGGGCGATGGGCAGTACTTC	CASSQGGQGDGQYF
few	NA	TRBV7-6	TRBJ2-7	TGTGCCAGCAGCTTAGTCGGAGACGAGCAGTACTTC	CASSLVGDEQYF
NA	TRBD2	TRBV5-1	TRBJ2-1	TGCGCCAGCAGCTTGGAACGGGGGGGCTTTCCCTACAATGAGCAGTTCTTC	CASSLERGGFPYNEQFF
NA	NA	TRBV3-1	TRBJ2-3	TGTGCCAGCAGCACCCGGGAGATCGGCACAGATACGCAGTATTTT	CASSTREIGTDTQYF
NA	TRBD1	TRBV29-1	TRBJ1-1	TGCAGCACTCGGACAGGGGGGAACACTGAAGCTTTCTTT	CSTRTGGNTEAFF
NA	TRBD1	TRBV29-1	TRBJ2-7	TGCAGCGCCAAAGTCGGGACAGGGGCCGCCTACGAGCAGTACTTC	CSAKVGTGAAYEQYF
NA	NA	TRBV5-4	TRBJ1-1	TGTGCCAGCAGCTTAAACCAAGTAGCTTTCTTT	CASSLNQVAFF
NA	NA	TRBV7-9	TRBJ1-3	TGTGCCAGCAGCACTAGTGACCTGGGACTGCTCTCTGGAAACACCATATATTTT	CASSTSDLGLLSGNTIYF
NA	NA	TRBV5-1	TRBJ2-3	TGCGCCAGCAGCTTGATCCCCACGGATACGCAGTATTTT	CASSLIPTDTQYF
NA	NA	TRBV20-1	TRBJ1-2	TGCAGTGCAAGACAGTCTAACTATGGCTACACCTTC	CSARQSNYGYTF
NA	NA	TRBV25-1	TRBJ1-2	TGTGCCAGCAGGGACAGCCATGGCTACACCTTC	CASRDSHGYTF
NA	NA	TRBV7-2	TRBJ2-1	TGTGCCAGCAGGGAGAGGGGCAATGAGCAGTTCTTC	CASRERGNEQFF
NA	NA	TRBV2	TRBJ2-5	TGTGCCAGCAAAACGGTCTCGGAGACCCAGTACTTC	CASKTVSETQYF
NA	TRBD2	TRBV15	TRBJ2-5	TGTGCCACCAGCAGACCGGGACTAGGACGGACCCAGTACTTC	CATSRPGLGRTQYF
NA	NA	TRBV7-6	TRBJ2-1	TGTGCCAGCACCCCCAGGGTTGGTGAGCAGTTCTTC	CASTPRVGEQFF
NA	NA	TRBV9	TRBJ1-1	TGTGCCAGCAGCGTAGACAGGAACACTGAAGCTTTCTTT	CASSVDRNTEAFF
NA	NA	TRBV12-3/TRBV12-4	TRBJ2-5	TGTGCCAGCAGTTTTAGTGCCCCCCAAGAGACCCAGTACTTC	CASSFSAPQETQYF
NA	NA	TRBV20-1	TRBJ2-6	TGCAGTGCTACTACGGTCTCTGGGGCCAACGTCCTGACTTTC	CSATTVSGANVLTF
NA	NA	TRBV15	TRBJ1-1	TGTGCCACCAGTAGGGCCGAATTGAACACTGAAGCTTTCTTT	CATSRAELNTEAFF
NA	NA	TRBV4-1	TRBJ2-3	TGCGCCAGCAGCCTCCTTTTGGGGGCGCCAGATACGCAGTATTTT	CASSLLLGAPDTQYF
NA	TRBD2	TRBV5-1	TRBJ2-3	TGCGCCAGCAGCTCGAAGACTAGCGGGGCCACAGATACGCAGTATTTT	CASSSKTSGATDTQYF
NA	TRBD1	TRBV29-1	TRBJ2-7	TGCAGCGTTTCTAGGGGGCTCGACGAGCAGTACTTC	CSVSRGLDEQYF
NA	NA	TRBV9	TRBJ2-1	TGTGCCAGCAGCGCCCCTACAAGGGGGGGCCCCAATGAGCAGTTCTTC	CASSAPTRGGPNEQFF
NA	NA	TRBV7-6	TRBJ2-7	TGTGCCAGCAGCTCATACATTGGGGACACAACCTACGAGCAGTACTTC	CASSSYIGDTTYEQYF
NA	NA	TRBV27	TRBJ1-2	TGTGCCAGCAGTGGGGCCCAAAGGGTCCGGGGCTATGGCTACACCTTC	CASSGAQRVRGYGYTF
NA	TRBD1	TRBV9	TRBJ2-1	TGTGCCAGCAGCGCCGACAGGGGTGGGATGGGTCATGAGCAGTTCTTC	CASSADRGGMGHEQFF
NA	TRBD2	TRBV20-1	TRBJ2-1	TGCAGTGCTATAGCGGGGGTGAACAATGAGCAGTTCTTC	CSAIAGVNNEQFF
NA	NA	TRBV18	TRBJ1-6	TGTGCCAGCTCACCGGGAGGGGAGTTGTCACCCCTCCACTTT	CASSPGGELSPLHF
NA	NA	TRBV25-1	TRBJ1-5	TGTGCCAGCAGTGAGAGGGGTCAGCCCCAGCATTTT	CASSERGQPQHF
NA	NA	TRBV20-1	TRBJ1-1	TGCAGTGCTAGCGCCCGGAGGGGACTTAGCACTGAAGCTTTCTTT	CSASARRGLSTEAFF